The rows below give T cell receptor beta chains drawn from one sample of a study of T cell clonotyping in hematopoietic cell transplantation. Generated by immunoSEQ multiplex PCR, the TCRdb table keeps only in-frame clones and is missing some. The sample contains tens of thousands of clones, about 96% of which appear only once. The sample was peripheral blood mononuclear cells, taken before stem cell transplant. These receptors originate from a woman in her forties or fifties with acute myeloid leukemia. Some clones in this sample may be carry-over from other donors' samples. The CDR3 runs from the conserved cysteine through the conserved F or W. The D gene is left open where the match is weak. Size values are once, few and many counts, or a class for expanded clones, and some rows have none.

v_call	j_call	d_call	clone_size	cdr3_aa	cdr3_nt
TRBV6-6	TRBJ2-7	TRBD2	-	CASSSTSGKYEQYF	TGTGCCAGCAGTTCGACTAGCGGGAAGTACGAGCAGTACTTC
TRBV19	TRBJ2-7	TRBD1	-	CASSSLDRDEQYF	TGTGCCAGTAGTTCCCTCGACAGGGATGAGCAGTACTTC
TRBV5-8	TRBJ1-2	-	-	CASSLGQGLDYGYTF	TGTGCCAGCAGCTTGGGGCAGGGGCTGGACTATGGCTACACCTTC
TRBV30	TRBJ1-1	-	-	CALSQGTEAFF	TGTGCCTTGAGTCAAGGGACTGAAGCTTTCTTT
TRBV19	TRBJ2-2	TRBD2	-	CASSIAWGLAGVSTGELFF	TGTGCCAGTAGTATCGCATGGGGACTAGCGGGAGTAAGCACCGGGGAGCTGTTTTTT
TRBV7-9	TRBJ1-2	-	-	CASSTHLGGYTF	TGTGCCAGCAGCACCCACCTAGGGGGCTACACCTTC
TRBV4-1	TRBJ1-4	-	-	CASSQADGSTNEKLFF	TGCGCCAGCAGCCAAGCCGACGGCTCAACTAATGAAAAACTGTTTTTT
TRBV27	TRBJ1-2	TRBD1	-	CASSLLSTGSGYTF	TGTGCCAGCAGTTTATTGTCGACAGGGTCTGGCTACACCTTC
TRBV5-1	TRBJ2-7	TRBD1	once	CASSSSPGTGVHEQYF	TGCGCCAGCAGCTCATCACCGGGGACAGGGGTCCACGAGCAGTACTTC
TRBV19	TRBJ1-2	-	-	CASSIEGSGYTF	TGTGCCAGTAGTATAGAGGGGAGCGGCTACACCTTC
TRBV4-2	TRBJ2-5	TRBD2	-	CASSRIAGTQETQYF	TGTGCCAGCAGCCGAATAGCGGGAACTCAAGAGACCCAGTACTTC
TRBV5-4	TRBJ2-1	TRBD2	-	CASSAGLAGLSSYNEQFF	TGTGCCAGCAGCGCGGGACTAGCGGGACTCAGCTCCTACAATGAGCAGTTCTTC
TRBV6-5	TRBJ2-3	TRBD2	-	CASTSLGGSTDTQYF	TGTGCCAGCACCTCCCTGGGGGGGAGCACAGATACGCAGTATTTT
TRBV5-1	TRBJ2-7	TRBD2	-	CASSINPPTSGGLSQYF	TGCGCCAGCAGCATAAACCCGCCGACTAGCGGGGGCCTCTCTCAGTACTTC
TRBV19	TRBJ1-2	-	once	CASSIGWQAGGYTF	TGTGCCAGTAGTATAGGCTGGCAGGCCGGTGGCTACACCTTC
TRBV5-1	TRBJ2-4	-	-	CASTAGAKNIQYF	TGCGCCAGCACTGCGGGAGCCAAAAACATTCAGTACTTC
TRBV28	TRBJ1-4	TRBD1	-	CASSTDRGREKLFF	TGTGCCAGCAGCACAGACAGGGGCCGTGAAAAACTGTTTTTT
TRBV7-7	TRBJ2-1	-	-	CASSLAGGFNEQFF	TGTGCTAGCAGCTTAGCTGGCGGATTTAATGAGCAGTTCTTC
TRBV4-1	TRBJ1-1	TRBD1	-	CASSPPGQPMNTEAFF	TGCGCCAGCAGCCCGCCGGGACAGCCCATGAACACTGAAGCTTTCTTT
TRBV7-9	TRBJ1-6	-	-	CANRSGGETPLHF	TGTGCCAACAGGTCCGGGGGCGAGACACCCCTCCACTTT
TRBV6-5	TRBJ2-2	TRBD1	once	CASSSTGSWGTGELFF	TGTGCCAGCAGTTCGACAGGGAGTTGGGGCACCGGGGAGCTGTTTTTT
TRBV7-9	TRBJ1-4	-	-	CASSLEGEKLFF	TGTGCCAGCAGCTTAGAGGGTGAAAAACTGTTTTTT
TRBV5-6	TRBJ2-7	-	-	CASSVGGYEQYF	TGTGCCAGCAGCGTCGGGGGCTACGAGCAGTACTTC
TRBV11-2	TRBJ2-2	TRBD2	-	CASSLVGAGGHTGELFF	TGTGCCAGCAGCTTAGTTGGGGCGGGAGGACATACCGGGGAGCTGTTTTTT
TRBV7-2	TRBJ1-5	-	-	CASSFLIGDQPQHF	TGTGCCAGCAGCTTCTTAATAGGAGATCAGCCCCAGCATTTT
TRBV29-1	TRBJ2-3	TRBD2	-	CSVEDRYQRGARPDTQYF	TGCAGCGTTGAAGATCGTTACCAGCGGGGCGCCAGACCAGATACGCAGTATTTT
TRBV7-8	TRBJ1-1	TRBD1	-	CASSLGDSRMNTEAFF	TGTGCCAGCAGCTTAGGGGACAGCCGGATGAACACTGAAGCTTTCTTT
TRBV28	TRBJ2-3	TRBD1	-	CASSLARGTDTQYF	TGTGCCAGCAGTTTGGCCAGGGGGACAGATACGCAGTATTTT